A single sample gave rise to the 18 T cell receptor beta chains below, sequenced in a study of blood T cell repertoires in COVID-19. Clones were read by immunoSEQ multiplex PCR, and TCRdb kept only the in-frame ones, dropping some. The sample lists roughly 500,000 clones, approximately 88% seen once, with around 1.9% in the top ten. Sequenced sample: PBMCs or T cells enriched from blood (not recorded which). These receptors all stem from a woman aged 40 to 55 who had recovered from COVID-19.

The CDR3 DNA reads as TGTGCCACCAGTGGGACCCGGGACAGGGGAGCTAGCACAGATACGCAGTATTTT. Translating it yields CATSGTRDRGASTDTQYF. The chain employs TRBV24-1 and TRBJ2-3; 10 bases fit TRBD1. Germline V CDR1 and CDR2: KGHDR, SFDVKD. V was clipped by 5 bases and J by 0 bases; unmatched bases: 10. The CDR3 runs to 18 residues.

The chain carries TRBV2 and TRBJ1-1, with D hard to call. Germline values: CDR1 SNHLY, CDR2 FYNNEI. V was shortened by 8 bases and J by 0 bases, with 10 bases between the two germline ends. The CDR3 has 13 residues. In DNA form, the CDR3 reads TGTGCCAGCGGTCGAGGGATGAACACTGAAGCTTTCTTT. This translates into CASGRGMNTEAFF.

This clone was recorded only once. The chain has TRBV24-1 and TRBJ1-2; D ambiguous. Per the germline V gene, CDR1 is KGHDR and CDR2 is SFDVKD. The CDR3 has 14 residues. Trimming left V 3 bases short and J 6 bases short, with 13 bases between. The CDR3 region has the DNA TGTGCCACCAGTGATCGCCGCTCGACAAATGGCTACACCTTC. This gives the protein CATSDRRSTNGYTF.

The rearrangement uses TRBV19 and TRBJ2-3; D gene ambiguous. V lost 1 base and J 4 bases, leaving 6 bases between the germline ends. CDR1 LNHDA and CDR2 SQIVND come from the germline V gene (reference sequence). This CDR3 contains 13 residues. The CDR3 sequence: CASSIGAPDTQYF. The CDR3 nucleotides read TGTGCCAGTAGTATAGGCGCCCCAGATACGCAGTATTTT.

This clone has more than one count but fewer than ten. CDR3 sequence (DNA): TGTGCCAGCAGCCAACTCGGACAGGTCATGTTCTTT. Encoded protein: CASSQLGQVMFF. This chain connects TRBV3-1 (or the pseudogene TRBV3-2) to TRBJ1-1, with 7 bases that match TRBD1. This CDR3 comprises 12 residues. V was clipped by 2 bases and J by 14 bases; unmatched bases: 8. Germline CDR1 LGHDT, CDR2 YNNKEL (reference sequence).

This rearrangement joins TRBV5-1 to TRBJ2-3, with TRBD1 matching over 11 bases. Germline loops: CDR1 SGHRS, CDR2 YFSETQ. CDR3 length: 16 residues. Trimming removed 4 bases from V and 4 bases from J; junction bases left unmatched: 8. The CDR3 is CASSTDRGRGPDTQYF. CDR3 in DNA: TGCGCCAGCAGCACGGACAGGGGGCGCGGACCAGATACGCAGTATTTT.

The chain links TRBV7-9 to TRBJ1-5; D ambiguous. There are 15 residues in the CDR3. In germline, CDR1 is SEHNR, CDR2 FQNEAQ (reference sequence). V dropped 3 bases and J dropped 7 bases, with 16 bases sitting between them. CDR3 protein: CASSFGSSRLQPQHF. DNA for the CDR3: TGTGCCAGCAGCTTCGGGTCCTCTCGATTACAGCCCCAGCATTTT.

DNA of the CDR3: TGTGCCAGCAGTTACGGTTTCGGGGGGCGAAGCACTGAAGCTTTCTTT. Encoded protein: CASSYGFGGRSTEAFF. The chain recombines TRBV6-5 with TRBJ1-1, with D possibly being TRBD1 (6 bases). Germline V CDR1 and CDR2: MNHEY, SVGAGI. V lost 2 bases and J 4 bases, leaving 17 bases between the germline ends. The CDR3 totals 16 residues.

The chain links TRBV5-1 to TRBJ2-7; unclear D gene. V lost 4 bases and J lost 3, with 11 bases in between. Germline assignment: CDR1 SGHRS and CDR2 YFSETQ. CDR3 size: 13 residues. The CDR3 DNA reads as TGCGCCAGCAGCCAAGACCACTACTACGAGCAGTACTTC. Amino acids: CASSQDHYYEQYF.

The chain recombines TRBV4-3 with TRBJ1-2, with D unresolved. Trimming cost V 4 bases and J 3 bases, with 12 bases left between them. The germline V gene encodes CDR1 LGHNA and CDR2 YSLEER. The CDR3 sequence is 14 residues long. CDR3 in amino acids: CASSRVTQDYGYTF. The CDR3 coding sequence is TGCGCCAGCAGCCGAGTGACGCAGGACTATGGCTACACCTTC.

This sequence joins TRBV9 and TRBJ2-4, with D unclear. The CDR3 runs 16 residues. Germline lookup yields CDR1 SGDLS and CDR2 YYNGEE. V lost 4 bases, J lost 3 bases, and 17 bases lay in between. CDR3 DNA: TGTGCCAGCAGCCCCTCCGGTCATTCAGGCAAAAACATTCAGTACTTC. The encoded protein is CASSPSGHSGKNIQYF.

The chain joins TRBV18 to TRBJ1-5; D is perhaps TRBD1 (5 bases). Trimming removed 3 bases at V and 6 bases at J, with 21 bases between. Per germline, CDR1 KGHSH and CDR2 LQKENI. This CDR3 has 17 amino acids. CDR3 nucleotides: TGTGCCAGCTCACCGCCGAAGGACGGGGGTAAGGCTCAGCCCCAGCATTTT. Its translation: CASSPPKDGGKAQPQHF.

This chain joins TRBV11-3 and TRBJ2-1, with 11 bases that match TRBD2. The V and J ends lost 6 bases and 8 bases, in that order; junction bases with no gene match: 9. There are 15 residues in the CDR3. CDR1 and CDR2 from the germline V gene are SGHNT and YENEEA. The CDR3 reads CASRAGTSGLYEQFF. In DNA, the CDR3 is TGTGCCAGCAGGGCCGGGACTAGCGGTTTATATGAGCAGTTCTTC.

The CDR3 loop is CASREAGGSSYEQYF. For the CDR3, the DNA is TGTGCCAGTAGGGAAGCGGGAGGGAGCTCCTACGAGCAGTACTTC. V is TRBV19 and J is TRBJ2-7; 10 positions match TRBD2. In germline, CDR1 is LNHDA, CDR2 SQIVND (reference sequence). This CDR3 contains 15 residues. Trimming removed 6 bases from V and 0 bases from J; junction bases left unmatched: 5.

The chain has TRBV6-2 or TRBV6-3 and TRBJ1-5, with D tentatively TRBD1 (6 bases). This CDR3 contains 14 residues. Germline CDR1 is MNHEY and CDR2 is SVGEGT. V was trimmed by 6 bases and J by 6 bases, leaving 15 bases between them. CDR3 protein: CASSRRDTSQPQHF. The CDR3 coding sequence is TGTGCCAGCAGCCGCCGGGACACAAGTCAGCCCCAGCATTTT.

This clone has just one count. This chain links TRBV10-2 with TRBJ2-7, with 11 nucleotides matching TRBD2. This CDR3 has 15 amino acids. Germline V gene data show CDR1 as WSHSY and CDR2 as SAAADI. With 3 bases clipped from V and 1 base from J, the junction kept 2 bases outside the gene matches. In nucleotides, the CDR3 is TGCGCCAGCAGTGAAAGACTAGCGGGATCCTACGAGCAGTACTTC. The encoded protein is CASSERLAGSYEQYF.

This chain links TRBV5-1 with TRBJ2-5; tentative D call: TRBD2 (6 bases). The germline V and J ends were trimmed by 3 bases and 5 bases, with 17 bases remaining between them. The CDR3 spans 15 residues. Germline values: CDR1 SGHRS, CDR2 YFSETQ. The CDR3 DNA is TGCGCCAGCAGCTCGGATCCCGGGGGTCGGGAGACCCAGTACTTC. Its translation is CASSSDPGGRETQYF.

This chain links TRBV15 with TRBJ2-5; D may be TRBD1 (5 bases). Germline V CDR1 and CDR2: LNHNV, YYDKDF (reference sequence). The CDR3 length is 15 residues. V lost 0 bases to trimming and J lost 4 bases, with 12 bases between them. CDR3 nucleotides: TGTGCCACCAGCAGAGATACACTTAGGGGAGAGACCCAGTACTTC. It codes for CATSRDTLRGETQYF. Full variable domain (rest looked up from reference TRBV15 and TRBJ2-5): DAMVIQNPRYQVTQFGKPVTLSCSQTLNHNVMYWYQQKSSQAPKLLFHYYDKDFNNEADTPDNFQSRRPNTSFCFLDIRSPGLGDTAMYLCATSRDTLRGETQYFGPGTRLLVL.